The 24 T cell receptor beta chains in this list originate from one sample, sequenced in a study of shared clonotypes between healthy human individuals. Assay: immunoSEQ multiplex PCR; the TCRdb copy retains only in-frame clones and omits some. The data contain about 1,900,000 clones, just under 95% of them singletons. The naive CD8 subset, CD45RO-negative cells positively selected for CCR7, excluded terminally differentiated effector memory CD45RA+ cells. The specimen was naive CD8+ T cells sorted from blood. Every receptor here comes from a young man in good health.

This chain connects TRBV27 to TRBJ2-2; 7 bases agree with TRBD2. CDR3 length: 14 residues. J was trimmed by 6 bases and V by 5 bases; bases with no gene match: 6. Germline V gene lookup returns CDR1 MNHEY and CDR2 SMNVEV (reference sequence). This chain's CDR3 is CASSRREKSGELFF. As DNA, the CDR3 is TGTGCCAGCAGTCGGCGGGAGAAATCCGGGGAGCTGTTTTTT.

The chain carries TRBV9 and TRBJ1-1; D perhaps matches TRBD1 (5 bases). The germline V gene encodes CDR1 SGDLS and CDR2 YYNGEE. The CDR3 runs 12 residues. Between the trimmed V and J ends, which lost 0 bases and 8 bases, there was a span of 8 bases. The CDR3 here is CASSVGGEEAFF. CDR3 in DNA: TGTGCCAGCAGCGTAGGGGGGGAAGAAGCTTTCTTT.

V is TRBV7-3 and J is TRBJ2-5; TRBD2 matches at 13 bases. Trimming at V came to 5 bases and at J to 3 bases, leaving 3 bases not matched to a gene. In germline, CDR1 is SGHTA, CDR2 FQGTGA. The CDR3 sequence is 15 residues long. CDR3: CASSPGLAGKETQYF. The CDR3 DNA reads as TGTGCCAGCAGCCCGGGACTAGCGGGGAAAGAGACCCAGTACTTC.

The rearrangement joins TRBV4-1 to TRBJ1-4, with D perhaps TRBD1 (5 bases). V was cut by 4 bases and J by 4 bases, with 16 bases left in between. CDR1 and CDR2 (germline): MGHRA, YSYEKL. CDR3 size: 16 residues. CDR3 residues: CASSRGEGQVNEKLFF. DNA for the CDR3: TGCGCCAGCAGCCGGGGGGAGGGGCAAGTTAATGAAAAACTGTTTTTT.

This clone has only a few counts. This CDR3 is also generated by other DNA sequences in the sample. This chain links TRBV6-5 with TRBJ1-4; no definite D call. Germline loops: CDR1 MNHEY, CDR2 SVGAGI. The CDR3 runs 12 residues. Trimming left V 4 bases short and J 8 bases short, with 8 bases between. In DNA form, the CDR3 reads TGTGCCAGCAGTTCCTCCGACGAAAAACTGTTTTTT. The encoded protein is CASSSSDEKLFF.

The gene calls are TRBV7-9 and TRBJ1-1; D unresolved. CDR1 and CDR2 from the germline V gene are SEHNR and FQNEAQ (reference sequence). The ends were cut back, 1 base at V and 3 bases at J, with 6 bases in the middle. CDR3 size: 13 residues. CDR3 protein: CASSLDYDTEAFF. As DNA, the CDR3 is TGTGCCAGCAGCTTAGATTACGACACTGAAGCTTTCTTT.

V gene TRBV28 combines with J gene TRBJ2-7, with 7 bases matching TRBD1. With 6 bases clipped from V and 4 bases from J, the junction kept 12 bases outside the gene matches. The CDR3 contains 15 residues. CDR1 MDHEN and CDR2 SYDVKM come from the germline V gene. The CDR3 is CASRPNTGVNYEQYF. The CDR3 nucleotides are TGTGCCAGCAGACCCAATACAGGGGTAAATTACGAGCAGTACTTC. Complete variable domain (other parts from reference TRBV28 and TRBJ2-7): DVKVTQSSRYLVKRTGEKVFLECVQDMDHENMFWYRQDPGLGLRLIYFSYDVKMKEKGDIPEGYSVSREKKERFSLILESASTNQTSMYLCASRPNTGVNYEQYFGPGTRLTVT.

The rearrangement uses TRBV7-9 and TRBJ1-1; D unresolved. The germline CDR1 and CDR2 sequences are SEHNR and FQNEAQ (reference sequence). V was cut by 5 bases and J by 1 base, with 11 bases left in between. This CDR3 spans 14 amino acids. DNA for the CDR3: TGTGCCAGCAGCCCCACCGCAGGGAACACTGAAGCTTTCTTT. This sequence encodes CASSPTAGNTEAFF.

With respect to this clone: The same CDR3 also results from other DNA sequences found in this sample. The CDR3 reads CASSLSSGTGAYEQYF. In DNA form, the CDR3 reads TGTGCCAGCAGTTTATCTTCCGGGACAGGGGCCTACGAGCAGTACTTC. The chain combines TRBV27 with TRBJ2-7; 10 bases align to TRBD1. The CDR3 has 16 residues. Trimming removed 0 bases from V and 2 bases from J; junction bases left unmatched: 4. Germline V lookup: CDR1 MNHEY, CDR2 SMNVEV (reference sequence).

The chain carries TRBV6-1 and TRBJ1-6; perhaps TRBD1 as D (5 bases). V was shortened by 2 bases and J by 7 bases, with 12 bases between the two germline ends. The CDR3 is 15 amino acids. CDR1 MNHNS and CDR2 SASEGT come from the germline V gene. The CDR3 region has the DNA TGTGCCAGCAGTGAACTTTCAGGGCCGAATTCACCCCTCCACTTT. Protein: CASSELSGPNSPLHF.

The chain employs TRBV4-1 and TRBJ2-2; D ambiguous. The CDR3 has 13 residues. Trimming took off 0 bases at V and 9 bases at J, with 8 bases between the two ends. Looked up from germline, CDR1 is MGHRA and CDR2 is YSYEKL. The CDR3 nucleotides are TGCGCCAGCAGCCAAGATGTTAGCCGGGAGCTGTTTTTT. Translating gives CASSQDVSRELFF.

The V call is TRBV27, the J call TRBJ1-1; D is possibly TRBD1 (6 bases). CDR3 length: 15 residues. V lost 4 bases and J lost 2, with 14 bases in between. Germline loops: CDR1 MNHEY, CDR2 SMNVEV (reference sequence). In DNA, the CDR3 is TGTGCCAGCAGTTCGATACAGGGACTCAACACTGAAGCTTTCTTT. Its protein is CASSSIQGLNTEAFF.

The V and J genes are TRBV2 and TRBJ2-7; TRBD1 matches at 8 bases. This CDR3 spans 12 amino acids. Germline V gives CDR1 SNHLY, CDR2 FYNNEI. V was pared by 8 bases and J by 5 bases, with 5 bases of the junction left unmatched. Here the CDR3 reads CASGQGSNEQYF. In DNA, the CDR3 is TGTGCCAGCGGACAGGGTTCGAACGAGCAGTACTTC.

The genes are TRBV6-5 and TRBJ2-7; TRBD1 or TRBD2 may be the D gene (5 bases each). With 0 bases removed from V and 5 bases from J, the gap between germline ends came to 8 bases. CDR1 and CDR2 from the germline V gene are MNHEY and SVGAGI. This CDR3 spans 13 amino acids. As DNA, the CDR3 is TGTGCCAGCAGTTACTCGAGGGGCCACGAGCAGTACTTC. Protein: CASSYSRGHEQYF.

The chain recombines TRBV27 with TRBJ2-1; TRBD2 matches at 8 bases. CDR1 is MNHEY, CDR2 SMNVEV, per germline (reference sequence). The V and J ends lost 6 bases and 0 bases, in that order; junction bases with no gene match: 1. The CDR3 sequence is 14 residues long. The CDR3 spells CASRSGSSYNEQFF. The CDR3, as DNA: TGTGCCAGCAGAAGCGGGAGCTCCTACAATGAGCAGTTCTTC.

This rearrangement joins TRBV30 to TRBJ2-2; no reliable D call. This CDR3 is built from 13 residues. V dropped 0 bases and J dropped 3 bases, with 5 bases sitting between them. Germline CDR1 and CDR2: GTSNPN and SVGIG (reference sequence). The CDR3 bases are TGTGCCTGGAGTGTACCCCACACCGGGGAGCTGTTTTTT. Its protein product is CAWSVPHTGELFF. Based on the CDR3 plus reference TRBV30 and TRBJ2-2, the full variable domain is SQTIHQWPATLVQPVGSPLSLECTVEGTSNPNLYWYRQAAGRGLQLLFYSVGIGQISSEVPQNLSASRPQDRQFILSSKKLLLSDSGFYLCAWSVPHTGELFFGEGSRLTVL.

The chain joins TRBV11-2 to TRBJ2-7; D might be TRBD1 (6 bases). Deletions cut 1 base from V and 3 bases from J, with 10 bases between. The CDR3 has 14 residues. The germline V gene has CDR1 SGHAT and CDR2 FQNNGV. CDR3 sequence reads: CASSLVTGNYEQYF. The DNA of the CDR3 is TGTGCCAGCAGCTTAGTAACAGGGAACTACGAGCAGTACTTC.

The chain joins TRBV4-1 to TRBJ1-1; TRBD1 is a possible D gene (6 bases). The CDR3 is made up of 14 amino acids. V was clipped by 5 bases and J by 4 bases, with 14 bases between them. Germline-derived CDR1 and CDR2 are MGHRA and YSYEKL. The CDR3 DNA follows: TGCGCCAGCAGCGATGAAGGGGGGTTCACTGAAGCTTTCTTT. Translation: CASSDEGGFTEAFF.

The chain is built from TRBV10-3 and TRBJ2-7; D is unclear. In germline, CDR1 is ENHRY, CDR2 SYGVKD. Trimming pared 2 bases from V and 4 bases from J, leaving 9 bases between. The length of the CDR3 is 13 residues. The DNA of the CDR3 is TGTGCCATCAGTGAGGGGGTAAGGTACGAGCAGTACTTC. Amino acids: CAISEGVRYEQYF.

Worth noting for this clone: Other DNA variants within this sample encode the same CDR3. V usage is TRBV5-6 and J usage is TRBJ2-7; D is possibly TRBD2 (5 bases). Trimming cost V 0 bases and J 3 bases, with 7 bases left between them. CDR1 is SGHDT and CDR2 is YYEEEE in the germline V gene. CDR3 length equals 13 residues. The CDR3 DNA reads TGTGCCAGCAGCTTGGGGACTGTCTACGAGCAGTACTTC. Encoded protein: CASSLGTVYEQYF.

This chain joins TRBV5-1 and TRBJ2-7; D is undetermined. Per the germline V gene, CDR1 is SGHRS and CDR2 is YFSETQ. With 3 bases removed from V and 3 bases from J, the gap between germline ends came to 13 bases. The CDR3 totals 14 residues. The CDR3 sequence is CASSSRWSNYEQYF. The CDR3 bases are TGCGCCAGCAGCTCCCGGTGGAGCAACTACGAGCAGTACTTC.

The chain couples TRBV13 to TRBJ2-7; 7 bases match TRBD1. Germline loops: CDR1 PRHDT, CDR2 FYEKMQ (reference sequence). Unmatched junction bases numbered 3, after V lost 1 base and J lost 3 bases. This CDR3 spans 14 amino acids. The CDR3 nucleotides are TGTGCCAGCAGCTTAGCCGGGACAGACTACGAGCAGTACTTC. It specifies CASSLAGTDYEQYF.

The chain joins TRBV28 to TRBJ2-3; possibly TRBD2 for D (6 bases). V shed 8 bases and J shed 2 bases, with 11 bases lying between them. CDR1 is MDHEN and CDR2 is SYDVKM in the germline V gene. The CDR3 runs 13 residues. The CDR3 loop is CASGDSYTDTQYF. CDR3 nucleotides: TGTGCCAGCGGGGACTCCTACACAGATACGCAGTATTTT.

The V and J genes are TRBV29-1 and TRBJ1-1; D is possibly TRBD1 (6 bases). Deletions cut 6 bases from V and 7 bases from J, with 15 bases between. The CDR3 consists of 12 residues. The V gene's germline CDR1 is SQVTM and CDR2 ANQGSEA. This CDR3 reads CSVAQGNFEAFF. The CDR3 DNA reads TGCAGCGTCGCTCAGGGGAATTTTGAAGCTTTCTTT.